This T cell receptor beta chain came from a study of T cell changes during pregnancy in multiple sclerosis. Generated by immunoSEQ multiplex PCR, the TCRdb table keeps only in-frame clones and is missing some. The table records approximately 24,000 clones, more than 80% of them present only once. This clonotype was obtained from a female donor in good health, enrolled as a control in a pregnancy study. The sample here was CD8+ T cells from peripheral blood mononuclear cells, taken in the first trimester of pregnancy.

CDR3 in DNA: TGTGCCACCGGAGGGGGCGCAACTAATGAAAAACTGTTTTTT. Translation: CATGGGATNEKLFF. The chain has TRBV5-4 and TRBJ1-4, with TRBD1 matching 7 bases. The junction had 5 bases not matched to a gene; V was cut back by 9 bases and J by 0 bases. Germline CDR1 SGHNT, CDR2 YYREEE (reference sequence). The CDR3 sequence is 14 residues long.